Below are 17 T cell receptor beta chains sequenced from a single sample in a study of T cell responses to AZD1222 COVID-19 vaccine. Assay used: immunoSEQ multiplex PCR; TCRdb lists only in-frame clones, some missing. The sample records approximately 110,000 clones, more than 75% being singletons. The input for sequencing was peripheral blood, taken on day 0 of AZD1222 vaccination. These TCRs come from an adult in good health.

This chain joins TRBV5-1 and TRBJ2-2, with 7 bases matching TRBD1. The CDR3 covers 15 residues. Trimming at V came to 6 bases and at J to 4 bases, leaving 9 bases not matched to a gene. Germline CDR1 reads SGHRS; CDR2 reads YFSETQ. Here the CDR3 DNA reads TGCGCCAGCACCCTCCGGACAGGTACCACCGGGGAGCTGTTTTTT. Its protein is CASTLRTGTTGELFF. The variable domain in full, with the rest retrieved from reference TRBV5-1 and TRBJ2-2, is KAGVTQTPRYLIKTRGQQVTLSCSPISGHRSVSWYQQTPGQGLQFLFEYFSETQRNKGNFPGRFSGRQFSNSRSEMNVSTLELGDSALYLCASTLRTGTTGELFFGEGSRLTVL.

J is TRBJ2-7 and V is TRBV29-1, with TRBD1 matching 8 bases. Trimming took 6 bases from V and 2 from J; bases not matched to a gene: 9. The CDR3 runs 14 residues. Germline CDR1 is SQVTM and CDR2 is ANQGSEA. CDR3 nucleotides: TGCAGCGTCCGGAATCGACAGGGGCCCTACGAGCAGTACTTC. As protein: CSVRNRQGPYEQYF.

The rearrangement links TRBV7-2 to TRBJ1-2; D remains ambiguous. The CDR3 is 13 residues long. Germline CDR1 reads SGHTA; CDR2 reads FQGNSA. V was pared by 0 bases and J by 8 bases, with 10 bases between. Here the CDR3 DNA reads TGTGCCAGCAGCTTAGCCCCATCAACGGGCTACACCTTC. Amino acid sequence: CASSLAPSTGYTF.

The rearrangement links TRBV27 to TRBJ1-2; no reliable D call. Trimming cost V 3 bases and J 7 bases, with 18 bases left between them. This CDR3 has 15 residues. Germline CDR1 is MNHEY and CDR2 is SMNVEV (reference sequence). As DNA, the CDR3 is TGTGCCAGCAGTTTTAGAGACTCCGCTCTTGGTGGCTACACCTTC. This sequence encodes CASSFRDSALGGYTF.

The CDR3 loop reads CASSVGHGSYEQYF. The CDR3 DNA reads as TGTGCCAGCAGCGTAGGACACGGATCCTACGAGCAGTACTTC. V usage is TRBV9 and J usage is TRBJ2-7; D remains unclear. The germline V gene has CDR1 SGDLS and CDR2 YYNGEE. This CDR3 spans 14 amino acids. V shed 0 bases and J shed 1 base, with 8 bases lying between them.

CDR3 bases: TGTGCCAGCTCACCTTTGACAGGGGGAGGACAAGAGACCCAGTACTTC. Its translation is CASSPLTGGGQETQYF. This chain uses TRBV18 with TRBJ2-5, with 9 bases matching TRBD1. From germline, CDR1 is KGHSH and CDR2 LQKENI. Germline trimming cut 3 bases from V and 2 bases from J; bases unmatched to any gene: 7. The CDR3 runs to 16 residues.

V usage is TRBV2 and J usage is TRBJ2-1; D not certain. The V and J ends lost 8 bases and 0 bases respectively, with 11 bases between them. CDR1 and CDR2 from the germline V gene are SNHLY and FYNNEI. This CDR3 comprises 14 residues. The CDR3 coding sequence is TGTGCCAGCGGTCCCGTTAGCTCCTACAATGAGCAGTTCTTC. Its protein product is CASGPVSSYNEQFF.

The chain employs TRBV24-1 and TRBJ2-1; TRBD1 agrees at 11 bases. J lost 4 bases, V lost 4 bases, and 5 bases had no gene match. Germline CDR1 and CDR2: KGHDR and SFDVKD. The CDR3 runs to 16 residues. The CDR3 loop reads CATSDWTGGAYNEQFF. The CDR3 coding sequence is TGTGCCACCAGTGACTGGACAGGGGGCGCATACAATGAGCAGTTCTTC.

The gene calls are TRBV19 and TRBJ1-5; possible D gene TRBD1, 5 bases. V was trimmed by 4 bases and J by 1 base, leaving 11 bases between them. CDR1 is LNHDA and CDR2 is SQIVND in the germline V gene (reference sequence). The CDR3 is 15 amino acids. DNA for the CDR3: TGTGCCAGTAGTAGGGAGGGGCAAAGCAATCAGCCCCAGCATTTT. Its translation is CASSREGQSNQPQHF.

The CDR3, as DNA: TGTGCCAGTAGTATACAAGTGGATCAGCCCCAGCATTTT. Translation gives CASSIQVDQPQHF. The rearrangement links TRBV19 to TRBJ1-5; D is ambiguous. Germline assignment: CDR1 LNHDA and CDR2 SQIVND (reference sequence). V shed 2 bases and J shed 5 bases, with 7 bases lying between them. The length of the CDR3 is 13 residues.

The V and J genes are TRBV5-1 and TRBJ2-7, with D perhaps TRBD1 (5 bases). CDR3 length: 14 residues. The germline V gene has CDR1 SGHRS and CDR2 YFSETQ. Trimming took off 4 bases at V and 2 bases at J, with 13 bases between the two ends. Here the CDR3 DNA reads TGCGCCAGCAGCGCCAGGGAAGGACCCTACGAGCAGTACTTC. Protein: CASSAREGPYEQYF.

The rearrangement links TRBV7-9 to TRBJ1-5; no reliable D call. This CDR3 has 12 amino acids. The V end lost 5 bases, the J end lost 7 bases, and 9 bases lay between the germline ends. Germline CDR1 SEHNR, CDR2 FQNEAQ (reference sequence). CDR3 DNA sequence: TGTGCCAGCAGCCACTTAGAGCAGCCCCAGCATTTT. As protein: CASSHLEQPQHF.

The chain links TRBV18 to TRBJ2-2; D is perhaps TRBD1 (5 bases). Germline values: CDR1 KGHSH, CDR2 LQKENI. The CDR3 is 15 residues long. Trimming cost V 3 bases and J 6 bases, with 14 bases left between them. The CDR3 nucleotides read TGTGCCAGCTCACCGAATCAGGGAATGGCCGGGGAGCTGTTTTTT. Translating gives CASSPNQGMAGELFF.

This sequence joins TRBV5-5 and TRBJ2-5, with 14 bases aligning to TRBD2. Germline V gene sequence: CDR1 SGHKS, CDR2 YYEKEE (reference sequence). The CDR3 runs to 16 residues. After removal of 3 bases from V and 3 bases from J, the junction contained 4 bases not matched to a gene. The CDR3 bases are TGTGCCAGCAGCTCGCCGGGACTAGCGGGAGAAGAGACCCAGTACTTC. The encoded protein is CASSSPGLAGEETQYF. The whole variable domain, remainder taken from reference TRBV5-5 and TRBJ2-5, is DAGVTQSPTHLIKTRGQQVTLRCSPISGHKSVSWYQQVLGQGPQFIFQYYEKEERGRGNFPDRFSARQFPNYSSELNVNALLLGDSALYLCASSSPGLAGEETQYFGPGTRLLVL.

V gene TRBV19 combines with J gene TRBJ2-1; 10 nucleotides align to TRBD1. The V segment lost 4 bases and the J segment 7 bases; nucleotides outside the gene matches: 4. The germline gives CDR1 LNHDA, CDR2 SQIVND (reference sequence). The CDR3 has 14 residues. The CDR3 DNA reads TGTGCCAGTAGTACGGGGACAGGGGAAAATGAGCAGTTCTTC. Its translation: CASSTGTGENEQFF.

This chain connects TRBV6-1 to TRBJ2-3; possible D gene TRBD1, 6 bases. Trimming shortened V by 2 bases and J by 4 bases, and 10 bases separated the two germline ends. The CDR3 loop spans 14 amino acids. Germline assignment: CDR1 MNHNS and CDR2 SASEGT. CDR3 sequence (DNA): TGTGCCAGCAGTGAAAGGCAGGGGTCAGATACGCAGTATTTT. It is translated as CASSERQGSDTQYF.

CDR3 sequence: CASTRGVAGNYGYTF. The DNA for the CDR3 is TGTGCCAGCACTAGGGGGGTGGCGGGGAACTATGGCTACACCTTC. V is TRBV6-5 and J is TRBJ1-2, with D tentatively TRBD1 (6 bases). CDR1 is MNHEY, CDR2 SVGAGI, per germline. V lost 7 bases and J lost 2, with 17 bases in between. This CDR3 comprises 15 residues.